What follows are 9 T cell receptor beta chains derived from one specimen sequenced in a study of blood T cell repertoires in COVID-19. Using immunoSEQ multiplex PCR, the repertoire was profiled, and TCRdb retains in-frame clones only, with some absent. The sample has about 62,000 clones, 80% to 90% seen once; the top ten hold under 20%. Sequenced material: peripheral blood. These receptor sequences come from a woman aged 60-75 years with COVID-19, enrolled during active disease.

The chain joins TRBV5-3 to TRBJ1-5, with 11 bases that match TRBD1. TRBV5-3 is an ORF for which the function is uncertain. CDR3 length equals 15 residues. The V gene end was trimmed by 4 bases and the J gene end by 3 bases; junction bases not matched to a gene: 3. Written as DNA, the CDR3 is TGTGCCAGAAGCCGGACAGGGGGCCCCAATCAGCCCCAGCATTTT. Amino acids: CARSRTGGPNQPQHF.

The chain has TRBV2 and TRBJ2-7, with 9 bases aligning to TRBD1. Germline CDR1 SNHLY, CDR2 FYNNEI. The length of the CDR3 is 16 residues. The trim removed 2 bases at V and 4 bases at J, leaving 9 bases unmatched. For the CDR3, the DNA is TGTGCCAGCAGTGAAACTCTCTGGACAGGGGAATACGAGCAGTACTTC. Amino acids: CASSETLWTGEYEQYF.

CDR3 loop: CATSRYGTGEEETQYF. In DNA form, the CDR3 reads TGTGCCACCAGCAGATACGGGACAGGGGAGGAAGAGACCCAGTACTTC. This chain links TRBV15 with TRBJ2-5, with TRBD1 identical over 10 bases. The CDR3 consists of 16 residues. J gave up 3 bases and V 2 bases, and 6 bases lay outside the gene matches. Germline CDR1 reads LNHNV; CDR2 reads YYDKDF (reference sequence).

The chain couples TRBV3-1 (or the pseudogene TRBV3-2) to TRBJ1-1, with D possibly TRBD1 on 5 matching bases. The germline gives CDR1 LGHDT, CDR2 YNNKEL (reference sequence). The CDR3 is 15 residues long. Trimming pared 4 bases from V and 4 bases from J, leaving 16 bases between. CDR3 protein: CASSPRGAKGTEAFF. DNA for the CDR3: TGTGCCAGCAGCCCAAGGGGCGCAAAGGGCACTGAAGCTTTCTTT.

The chain recombines TRBV28 with TRBJ2-7; 7 bases line up with TRBD2. From germline, CDR1 is MDHEN and CDR2 SYDVKM. CDR3 length: 13 amino acids. V shed 4 bases and J 2 bases; nucleotides not matched to a gene: 2. The CDR3 nucleotides are TGTGCCAGCAGTTCAGCGGGGCCCTACGAGCAGTACTTC. As protein: CASSSAGPYEQYF.

V gene TRBV7-8 combines with J gene TRBJ2-7; 13 bases align to TRBD2. The CDR3 runs 17 residues. V was pared by 4 bases and J by 4 bases, with 10 bases of the junction left unmatched. Germline-derived CDR1 and CDR2 are SGHVS and FQNEAQ. Here the CDR3 reads CASSSGTSGTIGYEQYF. The CDR3 coding sequence is TGTGCCAGCAGCTCCGGGACTAGCGGGACGATAGGGTACGAGCAGTACTTC.

The rearrangement uses TRBV19 and TRBJ2-5, with D tentatively TRBD2 (6 bases). Trimming pared 5 bases from V and 1 base from J, leaving 14 bases between. The CDR3 is 15 amino acids. Germline V lookup: CDR1 LNHDA, CDR2 SQIVND (reference sequence). The CDR3 loop is CASSRSRRGQETQYF. CDR3 nucleotide sequence: TGTGCCAGTAGTCGTTCCCGGCGGGGCCAAGAGACCCAGTACTTC.

This clone was found once. The J gene is TRBJ1-2, the V gene TRBV29-1; D perhaps matches TRBD1 (5 bases). With 3 bases removed from V and 2 bases from J, the gap between germline ends came to 13 bases. CDR1 SQVTM and CDR2 ANQGSEA come from the germline V gene. The CDR3 extends over 14 amino acids. CDR3 amino acids: CSVDYRQRNYGYTF. The CDR3 bases are TGCAGCGTTGATTACCGACAGCGAAACTATGGCTACACCTTC.

This chain links TRBV7-8 with TRBJ2-1; 8 positions agree with TRBD2. Per the germline V gene, CDR1 is SGHVS and CDR2 is FQNEAQ. This CDR3 has 16 residues. The junction had 8 bases not matched to a gene; V was cut back by 2 bases and J by 5 bases. The CDR3, as DNA: TGTGCCAGCAGCTTATTGAAGAGCGGGGGACACAATGAGCAGTTCTTC. It codes for CASSLLKSGGHNEQFF.